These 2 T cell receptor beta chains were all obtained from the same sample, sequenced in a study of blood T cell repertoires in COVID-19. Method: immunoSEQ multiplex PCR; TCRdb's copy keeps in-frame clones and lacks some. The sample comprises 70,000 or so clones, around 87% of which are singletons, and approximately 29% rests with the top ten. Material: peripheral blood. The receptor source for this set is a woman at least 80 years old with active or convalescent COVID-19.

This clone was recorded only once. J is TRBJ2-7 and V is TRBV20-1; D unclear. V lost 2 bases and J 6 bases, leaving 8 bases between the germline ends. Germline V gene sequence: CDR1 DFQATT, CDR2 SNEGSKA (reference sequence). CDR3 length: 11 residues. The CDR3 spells CSARPWSEQYF. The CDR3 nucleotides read TGCAGTGCTAGACCATGGAGCGAGCAGTACTTC.

CDR3 sequence reads: CAWSVHSYTEAFF. CDR3 bases: TGTGCCTGGAGTGTACACAGTTACACTGAAGCTTTCTTT. V and J are TRBV30 and TRBJ1-1; no clear D. Germline-derived CDR1 and CDR2 are GTSNPN and SVGIG (reference sequence). V was shortened by 0 bases and J by 3 bases, with 8 bases between the two germline ends. This CDR3 contains 13 residues. Full variable domain (missing parts from reference TRBV30 and TRBJ1-1): SQTIHQWPATLVQPVGSPLSLECTVEGTSNPNLYWYRQAAGRGLQLLFYSVGIGQISSEVPQNLSASRPQDRQFILSSKKLLLSDSGFYLCAWSVHSYTEAFFGQGTRLTVV.